These T cell receptor beta chains were read from a single sample in a study of T cells in Graves' hyperthyroidism and ophthalmopathy. MiXCR, run by TCRdb on the multiplex PCR reads, gives a single entry per CDR3 protein. The table lists approximately 510,000 distinct CDR3 sequences, around 20% of them singletons. The sequencing input was blood. The receptors here all came from a man aged 18 to 30 with Graves' hyperthyroidism. CDR3s include the opening cysteine and the closing phenylalanine or tryptophan. Each record gives: D gene, V gene, J gene, clone size, CDR3 protein, CDR3 DNA. D genes are given only for firm matches. Only part of the rows carry a size: once, few, many, or a class if the clone is expanded.

D: TRBD1; V: TRBV9; J: TRBJ1-2; size: many; CDR3: CASSATGTGSHGYTF; DNA: TGTGCCAGCAGCGCGACCGGGACAGGGTCTCATGGCTACACCTTC
D: TRBD1; V: TRBV19; J: TRBJ1-5; size: few; CDR3: CASSILDRALNQPQHF; DNA: TGTGCCAGTAGTATCCTCGACAGGGCCCTTAATCAGCCCCAGCATTTT
D: .; V: TRBV28; J: TRBJ2-7; size: many; CDR3: CASKSQGSYEQYF; DNA: TGTGCCAGCAAGTCGCAGGGGTCCTACGAGCAGTACTTC
D: TRBD1; V: TRBV20-1; J: TRBJ1-2; size: few; CDR3: CSATLGQGLGGYTF; DNA: TGCAGTGCTACGTTAGGACAGGGTCTCGGGGGCTACACCTTC
D: .; V: TRBV4-1; J: TRBJ1-1; size: many; CDR3: CASSLGQVGDTEAFF; DNA: TGCGCCAGCAGCCTAGGGCAAGTAGGCGACACTGAAGCTTTCTTT
D: .; V: TRBV6-2/TRBV6-3; J: TRBJ1-2; size: many; CDR3: CATRAVNYGYTF; DNA: TGTGCCACCCGGGCGGTGAACTATGGCTACACCTTC
D: TRBD1; V: TRBV5-1; J: TRBJ2-5; size: many; CDR3: CASSWERGPTETQYF; DNA: TGCGCCAGCAGCTGGGAGAGGGGGCCTACAGAGACCCAGTACTTC
D: .; V: TRBV20-1; J: TRBJ1-1; size: many; CDR3: CSAGSPRGVTEAFF; DNA: TGCAGTGCAGGAAGCCCTAGGGGAGTCACTGAAGCTTTCTTT
D: .; V: TRBV28; J: TRBJ2-2; size: many; CDR3: CASSLWGSGELFF; DNA: TGTGCCAGCAGTTTATGGGGCTCCGGGGAGCTGTTTTTT
D: .; V: TRBV5-4; J: TRBJ2-4; size: .; CDR3: CASSLQGAQNIQYF; DNA: TGTGCCAGCAGCTTACAGGGTGCCCAAAACATTCAGTACTTC
D: TRBD2; V: TRBV10-3; J: TRBJ2-2; size: .; CDR3: CAISASGTTGELFF; DNA: TGTGCCATCAGCGCTAGCGGGACCACCGGGGAGCTGTTTTTT
D: .; V: TRBV28; J: TRBJ1-3; size: many; CDR3: CASRPGDGGLSGNTIYF; DNA: TGTGCCAGCAGGCCTGGGGACGGAGGTCTCTCTGGAAACACCATATATTTT
D: .; V: TRBV6-5; J: TRBJ1-1; size: many; CDR3: CASGGGLNTEAFF; DNA: TGTGCCAGTGGAGGGGGGTTGAACACTGAAGCTTTCTTT
D: .; V: TRBV28; J: TRBJ2-7; size: .; CDR3: CASNNPGTSYEQYF; DNA: TGTGCCAGCAACAATCCCGGGACCTCCTACGAGCAGTACTTC
D: .; V: TRBV3-1; J: TRBJ1-2; size: .; CDR3: CVTLDSQNYGYTF; DNA: TGTGTCACCTTGGACAGTCAGAACTATGGCTACACCTTC
D: .; V: TRBV9; J: TRBJ1-2; size: many; CDR3: CASSVWGTLNYGYTF; DNA: TGTGCCAGCAGCGTATGGGGGACCCTCAACTATGGCTACACCTTC
D: .; V: TRBV29-1; J: TRBJ1-2; size: .; CDR3: CSVVRSIGRALYIALYGYTF; DNA: TGCAGCGTTGTTAGATCAATCGGCAGGGCCCTTTATATCGCCCTCTATGGCTACACCTTC
D: TRBD1; V: TRBV20-1; J: TRBJ2-7; size: .; CDR3: CSAKGGTGGLIYEQYF; DNA: TGCAGTGCCAAGGGTGGGACAGGGGGATTAATTTACGAGCAGTACTTC
D: TRBD1; V: TRBV28; J: TRBJ1-5; size: .; CDR3: CASSRTGGARGQPQHF; DNA: TGTGCCAGCAGCCGGACAGGGGGCGCTAGGGGTCAGCCCCAGCATTTT
D: TRBD1; V: TRBV6-1; J: TRBJ1-1; size: many; CDR3: CASTTGTVHPEAFF; DNA: TGTGCCAGCACAACCGGGACAGTGCACCCTGAAGCTTTCTTT
D: .; V: TRBV12-3/TRBV12-4; J: TRBJ2-5; size: .; CDR3: CASSLGVSQETQYF; DNA: TGTGCCAGCAGTTTGGGGGTCTCTCAAGAGACCCAGTACTTC
D: .; V: TRBV30; J: TRBJ2-7; size: .; CDR3: CAWSRPYYEQYF; DNA: TGTGCCTGGAGCAGGCCCTACTACGAGCAGTACTTC
D: .; V: TRBV12-3/TRBV12-4; J: TRBJ1-1; size: many; CDR3: CASSLLTTLDTEAFF; DNA: TGTGCCAGCAGTCTTCTCACGACATTAGACACTGAAGCTTTCTTT
D: .; V: TRBV12-3/TRBV12-4; J: TRBJ1-6; size: few; CDR3: CASSLFDGGYGSPLHF; DNA: TGTGCCAGCAGTTTATTCGACGGGGGCTATGGTTCACCCCTCCACTTT
D: TRBD1; V: TRBV30; J: TRBJ1-2; size: many; CDR3: CAWSVGQGEGYTF; DNA: TGTGCCTGGAGTGTAGGACAGGGAGAAGGCTACACCTTC
D: .; V: TRBV11-2; J: TRBJ2-5; size: many; CDR3: CASSLVAGLETQYF; DNA: TGTGCCAGCAGCTTAGTTGCAGGGTTGGAGACCCAGTACTTC
D: TRBD1; V: TRBV28; J: TRBJ2-5; size: .; CDR3: CASSLPGTGGQETQYF; DNA: TGTGCCAGCAGTTTGCCCGGGACAGGGGGACAAGAGACCCAGTACTTC
D: TRBD1; V: TRBV29-1; J: TRBJ1-2; size: many; CDR3: CSVETGAGGYTF; DNA: TGCAGCGTGGAAACAGGGGCCGGCGGCTACACCTTC
D: TRBD1; V: TRBV20-1; J: TRBJ1-2; size: many; CDR3: CSARQGANYGYTF; DNA: TGCAGTGCTAGACAGGGGGCGAACTATGGCTACACCTTC
D: .; V: TRBV7-2; J: TRBJ1-5; size: few; CDR3: CASSFSFMQPQHF; DNA: TGTGCCAGCAGCTTCAGTTTTATGCAGCCCCAGCATTTT
D: .; V: TRBV10-2; J: TRBJ1-5; size: .; CDR3: CASSDYRDQPQHF; DNA: TGCGCCAGCAGTGATTACAGGGATCAGCCCCAGCATTTT
D: TRBD1; V: TRBV19; J: TRBJ2-7; size: many; CDR3: CAPIGRPGQGTYEQYF; DNA: TGTGCCCCAATCGGACGCCCGGGACAGGGGACCTACGAGCAGTACTTC
D: .; V: TRBV11-1; J: TRBJ2-2; size: many; CDR3: CASSGQTIQYTGELFF; DNA: TGTGCCAGCAGCGGACAGACAATTCAATACACCGGGGAGCTGTTTTTT
D: .; V: TRBV19; J: TRBJ2-7; size: many; CDR3: CASSIGRSWDEQYF; DNA: TGTGCCAGTAGTATCGGCCGGAGCTGGGACGAGCAGTACTTC
D: .; V: TRBV28; J: TRBJ2-7; size: many; CDR3: CASSLGLRSYEQYF; DNA: TGTGCCAGCAGTTTGGGACTTAGGAGTTACGAGCAGTACTTC
D: TRBD1; V: TRBV19; J: TRBJ2-7; size: many; CDR3: CATSGGWTYEQYF; DNA: TGTGCCACCTCAGGGGGCTGGACCTACGAGCAGTACTTC
D: .; V: TRBV12-3/TRBV12-4; J: TRBJ1-1; size: .; CDR3: CASSQVLGNTEAFF; DNA: TGTGCCAGCAGCCAAGTGTTGGGGAACACTGAAGCTTTCTTT
D: TRBD2; V: TRBV6-5; J: TRBJ2-5; size: many; CDR3: CASSFLSGLGVTQYF; DNA: TGTGCCAGCAGTTTTTTGTCGGGACTAGGGGTGACCCAGTACTTC
D: .; V: TRBV6-1; J: TRBJ2-2; size: few; CDR3: CASRAGTTDTGELFF; DNA: TGTGCCAGCAGGGCCGGGACAACGGACACCGGGGAGCTGTTTTTT
D: .; V: TRBV12-3/TRBV12-4; J: TRBJ2-2; size: many; CDR3: CASSPGRANTGELFF; DNA: TGTGCCAGCAGTCCGGGACGGGCCAACACCGGGGAGCTGTTTTTT
D: .; V: TRBV7-2; J: TRBJ2-7; size: .; CDR3: CASSARGPRVHEQYF; DNA: TGTGCCAGCAGCGCCCGAGGGCCCCGAGTACACGAGCAGTACTTC
D: .; V: TRBV19; J: TRBJ1-2; size: .; CDR3: CASLASLNYGCTF; DNA: .
D: .; V: TRBV6-2/TRBV6-3; J: TRBJ1-1; size: .; CDR3: CASSYYGRNTEAFF; DNA: TGTGCCAGCAGTTACTACGGCAGAAACACTGAAGCTTTCTTT
D: .; V: TRBV19; J: TRBJ1-5; size: .; CDR3: CASVGWYSNQPQHF; DNA: TGTGCCAGTGTCGGTTGGTATAGCAATCAGCCCCAGCATTTT
D: .; V: TRBV6-5; J: TRBJ1-1; size: many; CDR3: CASSYSRLGTEAFF; DNA: TGTGCCAGCAGTTACTCCAGGTTAGGGACTGAAGCTTTCTTT
D: .; V: TRBV30; J: TRBJ1-1; size: many; CDR3: CAWRTMNTEAFF; DNA: TGTGCCTGGAGGACCATGAACACTGAAGCTTTCTTT
D: .; V: TRBV6-1; J: TRBJ1-2; size: .; CDR3: CASTRGPPGGYTF; DNA: TGTGCCAGCACCCGAGGCCCTCCGGGAGGCTACACCTTC
D: TRBD1; V: TRBV28; J: TRBJ2-2; size: many; CDR3: CASSQGTGVEEELFF; DNA: TGTGCCAGCAGCCAGGGGACAGGGGTTGAGGAGGAGCTGTTTTTT
D: .; V: TRBV6-2/TRBV6-3; J: TRBJ2-2; size: many; CDR3: CASSVLGGTGELFF; DNA: TGTGCCAGCAGCGTACTAGGAGGGACCGGGGAGCTGTTTTTT
D: TRBD1; V: TRBV19; J: TRBJ1-1; size: few; CDR3: CASSINGQGRDEAFF; DNA: TGTGCCAGTAGTATAAATGGACAGGGACGAGATGAAGCTTTCTTT
D: TRBD1; V: TRBV12-3/TRBV12-4; J: TRBJ1-2; size: few; CDR3: CASSRGQGGYTF; DNA: TGTGCCAGCAGTAGGGGACAGGGTGGCTACACCTTC
D: .; V: TRBV29-1; J: TRBJ1-2; size: few; CDR3: CSGSVSQYGYTF; DNA: TGCAGCGGTTCGGTGTCGCAGTATGGCTACACCTTC